The 16 T cell receptor beta chains below come from one sample, sequenced in a study of T-cell reconstitution after alpha-beta-depleted transplantation in children. Unique molecular identifiers were incorporated when the TCRbeta library was constructed. MiXCR was run by TCRdb on the PCR reads, yielding one entry per CDR3 protein. The sample yields fewer than 150,000 distinct CDR3 sequences, 23% seen once. The source material was PBMCs, mostly from graft donor cells, sampled 180 days after TCRalphabeta/CD19-depleted stem cell transplant. The source is a male patient aged 2 to 10 who had a stem cell transplant for chronic granulomatous disease, so the T cells may come from the graft donor.

This sequence joins TRBV12-3 or TRBV12-4 and TRBJ1-1; no reliable D call. The germline V and J ends were trimmed by 7 bases and 1 base, with 10 bases remaining between them. CDR3 length: 13 amino acids. DNA for the CDR3: TGTGCCAGCACCCGACTGGAGAACACTGAAGCTTTCTTT. It is translated as CASTRLENTEAFF.

This clonotype has a handful of counts. V is TRBV20-1 and J is TRBJ2-2; D remains unclear. Germline CDR1 is DFQATT and CDR2 is SNEGSKA (reference sequence). This CDR3 region has 14 residues. The V end was cut by 6 bases, the J end by 1 base, with 12 bases between. CDR3 loop: CSAGRERNTGELFF. In DNA form, the CDR3 reads TGCAGTGCCGGAAGAGAGCGGAACACCGGGGAGCTGTTTTTT.

Ten or more counts support this clonotype. The genes are TRBV29-1 and TRBJ2-1; D not certain. The V end was cut by 6 bases, the J end by 9 bases, with 12 bases between. CDR1 and CDR2 from the germline V gene are SQVTM and ANQGSEA. The CDR3 runs to 11 residues. CDR3 amino acids: CSVGSLGEQFF. The CDR3 DNA is TGCAGCGTGGGTAGTTTGGGTGAGCAGTTCTTC.

This clonotype was detected ten times or more. The rearrangement joins TRBV24-1 to TRBJ2-5, with D possibly matching TRBD2 (6 bases). CDR3 length: 13 amino acids. V was pared by 10 bases and J by 1 base, with 12 bases between. Germline assignment: CDR1 KGHDR and CDR2 SFDVKD. The CDR3 loop reads CATAEGIQETQYF. The CDR3 coding sequence is TGTGCCACTGCGGAGGGGATCCAAGAGACCCAGTACTTC.

This clonotype was seen more than once but under ten times. The V and J genes are TRBV28 and TRBJ1-1; no definite D call. The CDR3 runs 14 residues. Germline V gene sequence: CDR1 MDHEN, CDR2 SYDVKM. V was shortened by 1 base and J by 0 bases, with 6 bases between the two germline ends. Written as DNA, the CDR3 is TGTGCCAGCAGTTTATTAACATTGAACACTGAAGCTTTCTTT. Its translation: CASSLLTLNTEAFF.

This chain links TRBV28 with TRBJ2-5; TRBD2 agrees at 9 bases. The trim removed 7 bases at V and 8 bases at J, leaving 8 bases unmatched. Per germline, CDR1 MDHEN and CDR2 SYDVKM. This CDR3 region has 13 residues. The CDR3 is CASKLASGDTQYF. CDR3 coding DNA: TGTGCCAGCAAACTGGCTAGCGGGGATACCCAGTACTTC.

The CDR3, as DNA: TGCGCCAGCAGCGTTACAGGGTTTGAAAAACTGTTTTTT. Protein sequence: CASSVTGFEKLFF. The chain links TRBV5-1 to TRBJ1-4, with D tentatively TRBD1 (6 bases). Germline CDR1 and CDR2: SGHRS and YFSETQ. Trimming left V 4 bases short and J 7 bases short, with 11 bases between. The CDR3 is made up of 13 amino acids.

This clonotype was counted ten times or more. V and J are TRBV5-1 and TRBJ2-3, with D unresolved. Germline-derived CDR1 and CDR2 are SGHRS and YFSETQ. This CDR3 has 12 amino acids. The germline V and J ends were trimmed by 0 bases and 5 bases, with 4 bases remaining between them. CDR3 amino acids: CASSLDQDTQYF. The CDR3 DNA sequence: TGCGCCAGCAGCTTGGACCAAGATACGCAGTATTTT.

This clonotype was observed at least ten times. The chain recombines TRBV20-1 with TRBJ1-5; D possibly corresponds to TRBD1 (5 bases). Germline V gene data show CDR1 as DFQATT and CDR2 as SNEGSKA (reference sequence). The V end lost 6 bases, the J end lost 4 bases, and 10 bases lay between the germline ends. This CDR3 has 12 amino acids. Here the CDR3 DNA reads TGCAGTGCCCGGGACCTTAATCAGCCCCAGCATTTT. This gives the protein CSARDLNQPQHF.

The chain carries TRBV27 and TRBJ2-1; 7 bases agree with TRBD1. Losses at the gene ends were 7 bases for V and 4 bases for J; bases not matched to a gene: 10. The CDR3 has 15 amino acids. Germline CDR1 is MNHEY and CDR2 is SMNVEV (reference sequence). The DNA of the CDR3 is TGTGCCAGCATAGAGACAGGGAAAACTTACAATGAGCAGTTCTTC. Translating it yields CASIETGKTYNEQFF.

The chain links TRBV21-1 to TRBJ2-7; the DNA was not compared with TRBD2, the D call given in the table. TRBV21-1 is assigned pseudogene status. The CDR3 runs to 15 residues. The CDR3 here is CASSKGSGIAYEQYF. Written as DNA, the CDR3 is TGTGCCAGCAGCAAAGGGAGCGGGATTGCCTACGAGCAGTACTTC.

This clonotype has ten or more counts. The CDR3 DNA reads TGTGCCAGCAGCTTGGGTGGACACAGCACAGATACGCAGTATTTT. This sequence encodes CASSLGGHSTDTQYF. V is TRBV5-8 and J is TRBJ2-3; a weak D match, TRBD1 (5 bases). This CDR3 has 15 residues. V gave up 0 bases and J gave up 0 bases, with 8 bases separating them. Germline lookup yields CDR1 SGHTS and CDR2 YDEGEE.

In its sample, this clonotype was seen a few times. This rearrangement joins TRBV20-1 to TRBJ1-2; no reliable D call. The CDR3 has 11 amino acids. CDR1 and CDR2 (germline): DFQATT, SNEGSKA (reference sequence). Between the trimmed V and J ends, which lost 2 bases and 6 bases, there was a span of 7 bases. CDR3 coding DNA: TGCAGTGCTAGACGCCCTGATGGCTACACCTTC. It is translated as CSARRPDGYTF.

This clonotype was seen many times. CDR3 DNA: TGCAGTGCTAGAATTGGGACTAGCGTTCAAGAGCGGGGCTACAATGAGCAGTTCTTC. Translation: CSARIGTSVQERGYNEQFF. This chain connects TRBV20-1 to TRBJ2-1; 10 nucleotides align to TRBD2. V was pared by 2 bases and J by 3 bases, with 16 bases of the junction left unmatched. The CDR3 sequence is 19 residues long. From germline, CDR1 is DFQATT and CDR2 SNEGSKA (reference sequence).

The chain carries TRBV27 and TRBJ1-1, with no clear D. The CDR3 consists of 14 residues. Germline CDR1 is MNHEY and CDR2 is SMNVEV (reference sequence). Trimming left V 1 base short and J 4 bases short, with 10 bases between. DNA for the CDR3: TGTGCCAGCAGTTTATTGGATGGAGGCACTGAAGCTTTCTTT. The encoded protein is CASSLLDGGTEAFF.

This clonotype was detected a few times. The CDR3 is CASRPSGTGNTGELFF. The CDR3 DNA reads TGTGCCAGCAGACCAAGCGGGACAGGGAACACCGGGGAGCTGTTTTTT. The chain couples TRBV7-2 to TRBJ2-2; tentative D call: TRBD1 (8 bases). The V end was cut by 6 bases, the J end by 1 base, with 15 bases between. The CDR3 has 16 residues. The germline gives CDR1 SGHTA, CDR2 FQGNSA.